Below, 8 T cell receptor beta chains from the same sample are listed, as sequenced in a study of T cells after yellow fever vaccination. TCRdb re-derived calls from the 5' RACE reads in MiXCR, one entry per CDR3 protein. The sample contains fewer than 350,000 distinct CDR3 sequences, 3.5% to 4.5% of which appear only once. The sample was PBMCs, taken 15 days after the yellow fever booster vaccination. The receptors derive from a young man who received the YFV17D yellow fever vaccine.

The table lists this clonotype with many counts. The chain recombines TRBV29-1 with TRBJ1-2; D is uncertain. Germline CDR1 reads SQVTM; CDR2 reads ANQGSEA. The ends were cut back, 4 bases at V and 8 bases at J, with 11 bases in the middle. This CDR3 has 11 residues. The CDR3 DNA sequence: TGCAGCGTTGTAAGGGCCATGGGCTACACCTTC. Translating it yields CSVVRAMGYTF.

This clonotype appeared many times. The chain joins TRBV7-8 to TRBJ2-7; 11 nucleotides match TRBD1. The germline gives CDR1 SGHVS, CDR2 FQNEAQ. This CDR3 is built from 17 residues. The ends lost 5 bases at V and 1 base at J; junction bases unmatched: 10. CDR3 bases: TGTGCCAGCAGCCGGAATCAAGGGACAGGGGGGTCCTACGAGCAGTACGTC. This codes for CASSRNQGTGGSYEQYV.

The V call is TRBV5-1, the J call TRBJ2-5, with 12 positions matching TRBD2. The CDR3 consists of 16 residues. Germline V CDR1 and CDR2: SGHRS, YFSETQ. The junction had 8 bases not matched to a gene; V was cut back by 5 bases and J by 3 bases. In nucleotides, the CDR3 is TGCGCCAGCAGTAAAGGACTAGCGGGGAGAGAAGAGACCCAGTACTTC. Protein: CASSKGLAGREETQYF. Drawing the rest from reference TRBV5-1 and TRBJ2-5, the complete variable domain is KAGVTQTPRYLIKTRGQQVTLSCSPISGHRSVSWYQQTPGQGLQFLFEYFSETQRNKGNFPGRFSGRQFSNSRSEMNVSTLELGDSALYLCASSKGLAGREETQYFGPGTRLLVL.

This clonotype was counted many times. This rearrangement joins TRBV7-2 to TRBJ1-5; no reliable D call. CDR3 size: 17 residues. V was cut by 1 base and J by 6 bases, with 19 bases left in between. Germline V CDR1 and CDR2: SGHTA, FQGNSA. CDR3 sequence reads: CASSLGVGPWSGQPQHF. CDR3 coding DNA: TGTGCCAGCAGCTTAGGGGTGGGTCCCTGGTCAGGTCAGCCCCAGCATTTT.

This clonotype showed up many times. V usage is TRBV20-1 and J usage is TRBJ1-1; no definite D call. The CDR3 extends over 13 amino acids. Germline CDR1 and CDR2: DFQATT and SNEGSKA (reference sequence). The ends were cut back, 3 bases at V and 2 bases at J, with 10 bases in the middle. The CDR3 region has the DNA TGCAGTGCTAGCCGTGCGGTAAACACTGAAGCTTTCTTT. Amino acid sequence: CSASRAVNTEAFF.

This chain joins TRBV4-3 and TRBJ2-6; D is uncertain. Trimming took 0 bases from V and 1 from J, leaving 10 bases between them. The CDR3 is 17 amino acids. Germline V gene sequence: CDR1 LGHNA, CDR2 YSLEER. CDR3 nucleotide sequence: TGCGCCAGCAGCCAAGATTTTATAGAATCTGGGGCCAACGTCCTGACTTTC. Translating it yields CASSQDFIESGANVLTF.

The V gene is TRBV5-1, the J gene TRBJ2-1, with TRBD2 matching 12 bases. With V trimmed by 0 bases and J by 3 bases, 7 bases remained unmatched. Per germline, CDR1 SGHRS and CDR2 YFSETQ. CDR3 length: 18 amino acids. CDR3 in amino acids: CASSLGLAGGYGYNEQFF. For the CDR3, the DNA is TGCGCCAGCAGCTTGGGTCTAGCGGGGGGGTACGGCTACAATGAGCAGTTCTTC. Using reference TRBV5-1 and TRBJ2-1 for the parts outside the CDR3, the full variable domain is KAGVTQTPRYLIKTRGQQVTLSCSPISGHRSVSWYQQTPGQGLQFLFEYFSETQRNKGNFPGRFSGRQFSNSRSEMNVSTLELGDSALYLCASSLGLAGGYGYNEQFFGPGTRLTVL.

This clonotype has only a few counts. J is TRBJ2-6 and V is TRBV12-3 or TRBV12-4, with D possibly matching TRBD1 (5 bases). This CDR3 has 18 residues. Trimming shortened V by 1 base and J by 0 bases, and 13 bases separated the two germline ends. The CDR3 sequence is CASSLGRVLLSGANVLTF. For the CDR3, the DNA is TGTGCCAGCAGTTTAGGCAGGGTCCTTCTCTCTGGGGCCAACGTCCTGACTTTC.